These 32 T cell receptor beta chains came from one sample sequenced in a study of OX40 agonist ivuxolimab in advanced cancers. Assay: immunoSEQ multiplex PCR; the TCRdb copy retains only in-frame clones and omits some. The data hold 70,000 to 95,000 clones, with roughly 94% observed a single time. This sample comprised CD4+ or CD8+ T cells sorted from blood, obtained in a trial of the OX40 agonist ivuxolimab. These receptor sequences come from an adult with an advanced solid tumor such as melanoma, head and neck, liver or kidney cancer.

The rearrangement joins TRBV2 to TRBJ1-1; D remains ambiguous. Germline V gene sequence: CDR1 SNHLY, CDR2 FYNNEI. This CDR3 comprises 13 residues. Between the trimmed V and J ends, which lost 1 base and 5 bases, there was a span of 8 bases. For the CDR3, the DNA is TGTGCCAGCAGTGAAGTGGGTGATACTGAAGCTTTCTTT. Its translation: CASSEVGDTEAFF.

The chain recombines TRBV7-3 with TRBJ2-2; 16 bases map to TRBD2. Germline loops: CDR1 SGHTA, CDR2 FQGTGA. The CDR3 runs to 17 residues. V lost 5 bases to trimming and J lost 4 bases; unmatched junction nucleotides: 4. The CDR3 DNA is TGTGCCAGCAGCCCCGGGACTAGCGGGAGGGGCACCGGGGAGCTGTTTTTT. This sequence encodes CASSPGTSGRGTGELFF.

V usage is TRBV30 and J usage is TRBJ1-2, with 7 nucleotides matching TRBD1. J lost 0 bases, V lost 1 base, and 5 bases had no gene match. Germline V gene data show CDR1 as GTSNPN and CDR2 as SVGIG (reference sequence). CDR3 length equals 15 residues. CDR3 bases: TGTGCCTGGAGTGGTAAAGACAGGGCTAACTATGGCTACACCTTC. Its protein is CAWSGKDRANYGYTF.

The chain links TRBV10-3 to TRBJ2-3; TRBD2 aligns across 10 bases. Looked up from germline, CDR1 is ENHRY and CDR2 is SYGVKD. This CDR3 spans 14 amino acids. V shed 6 bases, J shed 1 base, and the junction held 1 base outside the gene matches. CDR3 loop: CAIRTSGGTDTQYF. The CDR3 DNA reads as TGTGCCATCAGAACTAGCGGGGGCACAGATACGCAGTATTTT.

The chain uses TRBV11-2 and TRBJ1-1; 11 nucleotides line up with TRBD1. CDR1 is SGHAT and CDR2 is FQNNGV in the germline V gene. V lost 4 bases to trimming and J lost 5 bases; unmatched junction nucleotides: 6. There are 15 residues in the CDR3. The CDR3 loop is CASSSGTGGLTEAFF. Here the CDR3 DNA reads TGTGCCAGCAGCTCCGGGACAGGGGGATTAACTGAAGCTTTCTTT.

In DNA, the CDR3 is TGTGCCAGCAGCTTGGGGGGACAGGGGTCTTACAATGAGCAGTTCTTC. Translating it yields CASSLGGQGSYNEQFF. The gene calls are TRBV5-6 and TRBJ2-1, with 10 bases identical to TRBD1. The CDR3 length is 16 residues. J was trimmed by 4 bases and V by 0 bases; bases with no gene match: 4. The germline gives CDR1 SGHDT, CDR2 YYEEEE.

The chain joins TRBV6-5 to TRBJ2-1, with TRBD2 matching 12 bases. CDR3 length: 14 amino acids. Per germline, CDR1 MNHEY and CDR2 SVGAGI. V dropped 6 bases and J dropped 8; count of bases not matched to a gene: 5. The chain's CDR3 is CASRPSGRADEQFF. CDR3 nucleotides: TGTGCCAGCAGGCCTAGCGGGAGGGCCGATGAGCAGTTCTTC.

This chain joins TRBV2 and TRBJ2-5; D possibly corresponds to TRBD2 (6 bases). The length of the CDR3 is 15 residues. From germline, CDR1 is SNHLY and CDR2 FYNNEI. Trimming stripped 3 bases from V and 5 bases from J, with 16 bases between. CDR3 protein: CASSDGTPGPETQYF. CDR3 DNA sequence: TGTGCCAGCAGTGATGGGACTCCAGGACCGGAGACCCAGTACTTC.

The chain links TRBV7-6 to TRBJ2-5; weak D call: TRBD2 (6 bases). This CDR3 spans 13 amino acids. Per the germline V gene, CDR1 is SGHVS and CDR2 is FNYEAQ. V was trimmed by 5 bases and J by 3 bases, leaving 10 bases between them. The CDR3 protein is CASSPPSEETQYF. DNA for the CDR3: TGTGCCAGCAGCCCCCCTAGCGAAGAGACCCAGTACTTC.

The CDR3 DNA is TGTGCCACCAAAACAGTAGGTCTATCCAACACCATATATTTT. It is translated as CATKTVGLSNTIYF. The chain uses TRBV19 and TRBJ1-3; no definite D call. The germline V and J ends were trimmed by 10 bases and 7 bases, with 20 bases remaining between them. The CDR3 has 14 amino acids. Per the germline V gene, CDR1 is LNHDA and CDR2 is SQIVND (reference sequence).

Points on this clone: Within the sample, other DNA sequences also encode this same CDR3. DNA of the CDR3: TGTGCCAGCAGCTTAAATAGCGGGGGGGGGAATGAGCAGTTCTTC. It codes for CASSLNSGGGNEQFF. The chain recombines TRBV7-3 with TRBJ2-1; 11 bases are shared with TRBD2. With 1 base clipped from V and 7 bases from J, the junction kept 3 bases outside the gene matches. The CDR3 loop spans 15 amino acids. Germline-derived CDR1 and CDR2 are SGHTA and FQGTGA.

This chain connects TRBV2 to TRBJ1-6; 7 bases are a match to TRBD1. The V and J ends lost 8 bases and 8 bases, in that order; junction bases with no gene match: 6. CDR3 size: 13 residues. Germline lookup yields CDR1 SNHLY and CDR2 FYNNEI. The CDR3 here is CASSPQGDSPLHF. The CDR3 DNA follows: TGTGCCAGCTCACCCCAGGGGGATTCACCCCTCCACTTT.

V and J are TRBV6-6 and TRBJ1-4; TRBD1 agrees at 8 bases. Germline values: CDR1 MNHNY, CDR2 SVGAGI (reference sequence). CDR3 length: 13 amino acids. The V segment lost 5 bases and the J segment 8 bases; nucleotides outside the gene matches: 4. CDR3: CASSPRTGEKLFF. CDR3 bases: TGTGCCAGCAGTCCCAGGACAGGGGAAAAACTGTTTTTT.

The J gene is TRBJ1-2, the V gene TRBV30; D gene unclear. CDR3 size: 15 residues. V was trimmed by 1 base and J by 2 bases, leaving 14 bases between them. Germline V gene data show CDR1 as GTSNPN and CDR2 as SVGIG (reference sequence). The DNA of the CDR3 is TGTGCCTGGAGTGGGGCACTAACTGCGAACTATGGCTACACCTTC. Amino acid sequence: CAWSGALTANYGYTF.

This rearrangement joins TRBV18 to TRBJ2-5; D remains ambiguous. V lost 0 bases to trimming and J lost 2 bases, with 10 bases between them. The germline V gene encodes CDR1 KGHSH and CDR2 LQKENI. The CDR3 runs to 15 residues. Written as DNA, the CDR3 is TGTGCCAGCTCACCACCGAACAGTCAGCAAGAGACCCAGTACTTC. It codes for CASSPPNSQQETQYF.

V gene TRBV7-3 combines with J gene TRBJ2-3; D gene uncertain. Germline V gives CDR1 SGHTA, CDR2 FQGTGA. This CDR3 is 14 amino acids long. The V gene lost 3 bases and the J gene lost 0 bases, with 7 bases spanning the gap. CDR3 nucleotides: TGTGCCAGCAGCTTGGACGATAGCACAGATACGCAGTATTTT. Its translation is CASSLDDSTDTQYF.

V is TRBV15 and J is TRBJ2-1; TRBD1 agrees at 8 bases. Germline CDR1 LNHNV, CDR2 YYDKDF (reference sequence). The CDR3 loop spans 16 amino acids. V was clipped by 0 bases and J by 2 bases; unmatched bases: 3. The DNA of the CDR3 is TGTGCCACCAGCAGAGATTTGGGACAGGCCTACAATGAGCAGTTCTTC. It specifies CATSRDLGQAYNEQFF.

V usage is TRBV30 and J usage is TRBJ1-5; D is unresolved. The length of the CDR3 is 14 residues. Germline values: CDR1 GTSNPN, CDR2 SVGIG (reference sequence). Trimming left V 7 bases short and J 0 bases short, with 13 bases between. CDR3 DNA sequence: TGTGCCTCTCAACGGGAGGCTAGCAATCAGCCCCAGCATTTT. This codes for CASQREASNQPQHF.

The table lists this clone with a count of one. This chain uses TRBV11-2 with TRBJ1-3, with D uncertain. CDR3 length equals 17 residues. Germline V lookup: CDR1 SGHAT, CDR2 FQNNGV. The ends were cut back, 3 bases at V and 0 bases at J, with 15 bases in the middle. CDR3 sequence (DNA): TGTGCCAGCAGCTTTACGCGCGGCAGCAACTCTGGAAACACCATATATTTT. It encodes CASSFTRGSNSGNTIYF.

V gene TRBV18 combines with J gene TRBJ1-2, with D hard to call. Trimming shortened V by 2 bases and J by 0 bases, and 4 bases separated the two germline ends. The CDR3 is 13 residues long. Germline-derived CDR1 and CDR2 are KGHSH and LQKENI. CDR3 DNA sequence: TGTGCCAGCTCACCAGGCGCTAACTATGGCTACACCTTC. Translating gives CASSPGANYGYTF.

V and J are TRBV7-2 and TRBJ2-3, with TRBD1 matching 7 bases. CDR1 is SGHTA and CDR2 is FQGNSA in the germline V gene. The junction had 6 bases not matched to a gene; V was cut back by 8 bases and J by 4 bases. There are 13 residues in the CDR3. CDR3 loop: CASRDSPADTQYF. The CDR3 bases are TGTGCCAGCCGGGACAGTCCGGCAGATACGCAGTATTTT.

The chain has TRBV19 and TRBJ2-7, with 11 bases that match TRBD2. CDR3 size: 17 residues. The V and J ends lost 0 bases and 3 bases, in that order; junction bases with no gene match: 7. Germline V gene data show CDR1 as LNHDA and CDR2 as SQIVND (reference sequence). For the CDR3, the DNA is TGTGCCAGTAGTATAGATAGTAGCGGGACTAGCGGCTACGAGCAGTACTTC. Amino acids: CASSIDSSGTSGYEQYF.

The chain couples TRBV7-6 to TRBJ1-6; D ambiguous. Trimming removed 5 bases at V and 7 bases at J, with 9 bases between. The CDR3 runs 13 residues. Germline V gives CDR1 SGHVS, CDR2 FNYEAQ. CDR3 amino acids: CASSKTENSPLHF. The CDR3 region has the DNA TGTGCCAGCAGCAAGACTGAGAATTCACCCCTCCACTTT.

The V gene is TRBV18, the J gene TRBJ2-3; no clear D gene. V lost 6 bases and J lost 6, with 16 bases in between. The CDR3 extends over 14 amino acids. Germline V gives CDR1 KGHSH, CDR2 LQKENI. The DNA for the CDR3 is TGTGCCAGCTCCCTTAATCCGAACGGGGATACGCAGTATTTT. Translation gives CASSLNPNGDTQYF.

The chain employs TRBV19 and TRBJ2-1; the D gene could be TRBD1 or TRBD2 (6 bases each). The CDR3 runs to 12 residues. CDR1 and CDR2 from the germline V gene are LNHDA and SQIVND (reference sequence). In nucleotides, the CDR3 is TGTCCGGGGGCGGGAAGGATCGGTGAGCAGTTCTTC. This encodes CPGAGRIGEQFF.

The chain employs TRBV2 and TRBJ1-5; D gene unclear. Germline V gene data show CDR1 as SNHLY and CDR2 as FYNNEI. V shed 5 bases and J shed 5 bases, with 7 bases lying between them. The CDR3 covers 12 residues. This CDR3 is CASSQQDQPQHF. The CDR3 DNA reads as TGTGCCAGCAGTCAACAAGATCAGCCCCAGCATTTT. Using reference TRBV2 and TRBJ1-5 for the parts outside the CDR3, the full variable domain is EPEVTQTPSHQVTQMGQEVILRCVPISNHLYFYWYRQILGQKVEFLVSFYNNEISEKSEIFDDQFSVERPDGSNFTLKIRSTKLEDSAMYFCASSQQDQPQHFGDGTRLSIL.

The chain links TRBV30 to TRBJ1-5; D call uncertain. The CDR3 covers 12 residues. V was clipped by 0 bases and J by 4 bases, with 4 bases between them. CDR1 GTSNPN and CDR2 SVGIG come from the germline V gene (reference sequence). CDR3 loop: CAWSVTNQPQHF. The CDR3 DNA follows: TGTGCCTGGAGTGTAACGAATCAGCCCCAGCATTTT.

This chain links TRBV6-1 with TRBJ1-6; D remains unclear. CDR1 is MNHNS and CDR2 is SASEGT in the germline V gene. V was clipped by 3 bases and J by 1 base, with 10 bases between them. The CDR3 contains 16 residues. The CDR3 DNA sequence: TGTGCCAGCAGTGATAGGAGAGGGTCCTATAATTCACCCCTCCACTTT. It is translated as CASSDRRGSYNSPLHF.

The chain couples TRBV5-1 to TRBJ2-7; a possible D gene is TRBD2 (7 bases). The CDR3 loop spans 16 amino acids. Trimming pared 0 bases from V and 4 bases from J, leaving 17 bases between. The germline V gene encodes CDR1 SGHRS and CDR2 YFSETQ. CDR3 coding DNA: TGCGCCAGCAGCTTGGCCACGGGGGGCGGATTATACGAGCAGTACTTC. It codes for CASSLATGGGLYEQYF.

This clone was detected once. This chain connects TRBV5-1 to TRBJ2-2; TRBD1 or TRBD2 may be the D gene (5 bases each). Germline CDR1 SGHRS, CDR2 YFSETQ. Trimming shortened V by 6 bases and J by 2 bases, and 14 bases separated the two germline ends. CDR3 size: 15 residues. This CDR3 reads CASNTGALNTGELFF. In DNA, the CDR3 is TGCGCCAGCAATACCGGGGCTCTAAACACCGGGGAGCTGTTTTTT.

The rearrangement links TRBV5-8 to TRBJ2-1, with 13 bases identical to TRBD2. This CDR3 has 15 residues. Germline V gene data show CDR1 as SGHTS and CDR2 as YDEGEE. The V gene end was trimmed by 2 bases and the J gene end by 9 bases; junction bases not matched to a gene: 5. The DNA for the CDR3 is TGTGCCAGCAGCTTACTAGCGGGAGGGCCTAGTGAGCAGTTCTTC. Amino acids: CASSLLAGGPSEQFF.

The V and J genes are TRBV19 and TRBJ2-4; tentatively, D is TRBD1 (6 bases). There are 15 residues in the CDR3. Deletions cut 1 base from V and 2 bases from J, with 9 bases between. Germline CDR1 and CDR2: LNHDA and SQIVND (reference sequence). CDR3 in DNA: TGTGCCAGTAGTATAGGTCAGGGGACCAAAAACATTCAGTACTTC. This translates into CASSIGQGTKNIQYF.